One T cell receptor (beta chain) is described in this entry. Study processing details: Amplification with reference gene primers provided the estimates of nucleated cell counts. Generated by immunoSEQ multiplex PCR, the TCRdb table keeps only in-frame clones and is missing some. The DNA gave D and trimming, while V, J and clone size come from that table. This sample yields over 45,000 clones, of which around 90% are seen a single time; approximately 6.6% belongs to the top ten. The J segment lost 4 bases and the V segment lost 4 bases, leaving 10 bases of the junction unmatched. Germline values: CDR1 SGHDN, CDR2 FVKESK. The CDR3 contains 18 residues. This specimen belongs to a study of blood T cell repertoires in COVID-19. Study-wide context: T cells, B-cell-depleted T cells, or PBMCs provided the cDNA or gDNA that served as material.

The chain is built from TRBV14 and TRBJ2-6, with 10 positions matching TRBD1. The source of this sequence is a woman between 55 and 75 years old with active or convalescent COVID-19. Input material: peripheral blood. CDR3 in amino acids: CASSPEFGTGDGANVLTF. CDR3 in DNA: TGTGCCAGCAGCCCAGAATTCGGGACAGGGGACGGGGCCAACGTCCTGACTTTC.